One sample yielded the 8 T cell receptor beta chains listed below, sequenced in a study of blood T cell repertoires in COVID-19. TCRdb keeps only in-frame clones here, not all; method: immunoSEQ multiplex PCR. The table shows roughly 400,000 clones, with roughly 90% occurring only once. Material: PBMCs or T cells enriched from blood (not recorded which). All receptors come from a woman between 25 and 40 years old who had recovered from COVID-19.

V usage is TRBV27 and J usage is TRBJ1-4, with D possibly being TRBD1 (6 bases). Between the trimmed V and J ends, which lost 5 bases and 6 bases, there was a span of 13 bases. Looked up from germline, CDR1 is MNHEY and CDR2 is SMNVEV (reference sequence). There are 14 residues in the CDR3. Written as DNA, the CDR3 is TGTGCCAGCAGTATAGGGGGAGTCGATGAAAAACTGTTTTTT. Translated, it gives CASSIGGVDEKLFF.

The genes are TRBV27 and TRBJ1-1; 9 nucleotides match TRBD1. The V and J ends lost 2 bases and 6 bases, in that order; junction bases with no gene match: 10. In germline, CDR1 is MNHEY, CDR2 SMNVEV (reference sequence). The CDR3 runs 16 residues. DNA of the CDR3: TGTGCCAGCAGTTTAAGCCCAGGACAGGGGCAGCCTGAAGCTTTCTTT. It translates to CASSLSPGQGQPEAFF.

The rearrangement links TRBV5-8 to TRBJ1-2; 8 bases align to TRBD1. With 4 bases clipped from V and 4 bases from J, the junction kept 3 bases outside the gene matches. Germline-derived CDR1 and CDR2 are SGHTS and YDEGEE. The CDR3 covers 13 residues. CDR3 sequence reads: CASSPGQVYGYTF. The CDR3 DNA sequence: TGTGCCAGCAGCCCGGGACAGGTCTATGGCTACACCTTC.

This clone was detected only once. The CDR3 DNA reads TGTGCCAGCAGTGAAGCGCTTCACAGTAGCAATCAGCCCCAGCATTTT. This codes for CASSEALHSSNQPQHF. The chain is built from TRBV2 and TRBJ1-5; D gene unclear. Per the germline V gene, CDR1 is SNHLY and CDR2 is FYNNEI. V dropped 0 bases and J dropped 0 bases, with 9 bases sitting between them. This CDR3 comprises 16 residues.

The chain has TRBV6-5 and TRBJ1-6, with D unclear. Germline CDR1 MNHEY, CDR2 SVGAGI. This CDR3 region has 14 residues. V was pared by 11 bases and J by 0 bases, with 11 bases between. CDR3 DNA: TGTGCCGGCACTGGGAGCTCCTATAATTCACCCCTCCACTTT. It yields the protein CAGTGSSYNSPLHF.

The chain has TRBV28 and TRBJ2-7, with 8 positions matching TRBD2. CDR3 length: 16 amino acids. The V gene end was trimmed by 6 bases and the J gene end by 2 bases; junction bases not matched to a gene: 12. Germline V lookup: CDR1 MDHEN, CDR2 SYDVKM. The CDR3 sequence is CASSPSGGSGAYEQYF. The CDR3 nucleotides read TGTGCCAGCAGCCCTTCGGGGGGGTCGGGGGCCTACGAGCAGTACTTC.

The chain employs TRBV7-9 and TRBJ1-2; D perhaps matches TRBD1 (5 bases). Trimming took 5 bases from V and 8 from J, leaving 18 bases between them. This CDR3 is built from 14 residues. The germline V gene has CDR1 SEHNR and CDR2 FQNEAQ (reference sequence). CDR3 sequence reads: CASSNGAGGEGYTF. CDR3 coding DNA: TGTGCCAGCAGCAACGGGGCCGGGGGAGAAGGCTACACCTTC.

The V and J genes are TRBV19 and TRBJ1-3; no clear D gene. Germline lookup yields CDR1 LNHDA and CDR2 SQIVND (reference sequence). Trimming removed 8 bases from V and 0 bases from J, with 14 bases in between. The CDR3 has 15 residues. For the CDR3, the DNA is TGTGCCAGTCTAGACCTAGGAGGCTCTGGAAACACCATATATTTT. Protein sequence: CASLDLGGSGNTIYF.